This T cell receptor beta chain was observed in a study of T cell repertoires in cytomegalovirus infection. A remark on this clonotype: Its target is unknown.

The CDR3 consists of 18 residues. Germline CDR1 reads SNHLY; CDR2 reads FYNNEI. The trim removed 3 bases at V and 0 bases at J, leaving 8 bases unmatched. Findings and limits, study-wide: Public TCR beta family frequency separated CMV-and-HLA carriers, including in an independent cohort.

TCRdb reprocessed the reads with MiXCR, giving one entry per CDR3 protein. The sample records 750,000 to 900,000 distinct CDR3 sequences, 25% to 35% being singletons. The receptor was derived from a human donor in good health (CMV status not recorded). Some clones in this sample may be carry-over from other donors' samples. The sample here was cultured CD8+ T cells from PBMCs, taken from culture after CMV antigen stimulation. This rearrangement joins TRBV2 to TRBJ1-6, with TRBD1 matching over 7 bases. CDR3 residues: CASSDLPGGSSYNSPLHF. The CDR3 DNA follows: TGTGCCAGCAGTGATCTGCCAGGGGGGAGCTCCTATAATTCACCCCTCCACTTT.